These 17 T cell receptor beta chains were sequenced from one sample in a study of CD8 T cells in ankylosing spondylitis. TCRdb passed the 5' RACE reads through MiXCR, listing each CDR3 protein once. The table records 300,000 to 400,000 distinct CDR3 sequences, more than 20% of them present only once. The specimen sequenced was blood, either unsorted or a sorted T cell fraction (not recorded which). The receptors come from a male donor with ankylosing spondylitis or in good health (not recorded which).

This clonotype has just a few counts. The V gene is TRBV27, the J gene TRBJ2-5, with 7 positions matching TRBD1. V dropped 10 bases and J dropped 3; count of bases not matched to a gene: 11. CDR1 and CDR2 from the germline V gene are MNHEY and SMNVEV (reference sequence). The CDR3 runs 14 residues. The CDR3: CATGERGRKETQYF. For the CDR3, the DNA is TGTGCCACAGGGGAGAGGGGGCGAAAAGAGACCCAGTACTTC.

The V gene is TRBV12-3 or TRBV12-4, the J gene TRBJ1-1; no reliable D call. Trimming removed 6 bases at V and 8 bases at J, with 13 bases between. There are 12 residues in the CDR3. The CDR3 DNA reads TGTGCCAGCAGCTTGAGACCGCTAGAAGCTTTCTTT. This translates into CASSLRPLEAFF.

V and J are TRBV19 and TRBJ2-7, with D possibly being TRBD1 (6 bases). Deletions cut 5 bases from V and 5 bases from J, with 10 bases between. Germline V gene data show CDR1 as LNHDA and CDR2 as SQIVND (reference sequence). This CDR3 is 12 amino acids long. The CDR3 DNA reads TGTGCCAGTAGTGGGCAGGGGAACGAGCAGTACTTC. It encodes CASSGQGNEQYF.

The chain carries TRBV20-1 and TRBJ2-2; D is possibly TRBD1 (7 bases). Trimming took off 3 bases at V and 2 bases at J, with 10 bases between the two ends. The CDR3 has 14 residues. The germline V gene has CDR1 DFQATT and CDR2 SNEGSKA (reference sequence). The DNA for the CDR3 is TGCAGTGCTAGGGAGGGGGCTAACACCGGGGAGCTGTTTTTT. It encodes CSAREGANTGELFF.

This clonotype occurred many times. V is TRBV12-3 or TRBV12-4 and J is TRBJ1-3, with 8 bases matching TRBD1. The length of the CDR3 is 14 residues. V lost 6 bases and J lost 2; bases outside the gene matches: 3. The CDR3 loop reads CASSPTGAGNTIYF. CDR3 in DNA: TGTGCCAGCAGCCCGACAGGGGCTGGAAACACCATATATTTT.

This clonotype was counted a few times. The CDR3 loop reads CASRKLDRAGELFF. The CDR3 DNA is TGTGCCAGCAGGAAACTCGACCGGGCCGGGGAGCTGTTTTTT. V and J are TRBV6-1 and TRBJ2-2, with D hard to call. The V and J ends lost 6 bases and 6 bases respectively, with 14 bases between them. The CDR3 has 14 amino acids. Germline loops: CDR1 MNHNS, CDR2 SASEGT.

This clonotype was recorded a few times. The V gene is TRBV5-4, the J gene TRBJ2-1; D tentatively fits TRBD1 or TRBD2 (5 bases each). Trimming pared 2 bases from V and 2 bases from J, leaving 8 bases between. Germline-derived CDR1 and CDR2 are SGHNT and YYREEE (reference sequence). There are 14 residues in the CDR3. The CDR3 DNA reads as TGTGCCAGCAGCTTCGGGGCCCCCTACAATGAGCAGTTCTTC. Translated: CASSFGAPYNEQFF.

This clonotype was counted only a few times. CDR3 residues: CATSENPSYGGANVLTF. As DNA, the CDR3 is TGTGCCACCAGTGAAAACCCCAGCTACGGTGGGGCCAACGTCCTGACTTTC. The genes are TRBV24-1 and TRBJ2-6; D not resolved. The V gene's germline CDR1 is KGHDR and CDR2 SFDVKD. The ends were cut back, 4 bases at V and 3 bases at J, with 15 bases in the middle. CDR3 size: 17 residues.

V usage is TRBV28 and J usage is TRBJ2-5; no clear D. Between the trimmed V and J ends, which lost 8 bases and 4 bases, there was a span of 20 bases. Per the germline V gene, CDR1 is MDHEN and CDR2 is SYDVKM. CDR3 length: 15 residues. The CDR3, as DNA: TGTGCCAGCCGGAACCCGGCCCTCTCTCGAGAGACCCAGTACTTC. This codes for CASRNPALSRETQYF.

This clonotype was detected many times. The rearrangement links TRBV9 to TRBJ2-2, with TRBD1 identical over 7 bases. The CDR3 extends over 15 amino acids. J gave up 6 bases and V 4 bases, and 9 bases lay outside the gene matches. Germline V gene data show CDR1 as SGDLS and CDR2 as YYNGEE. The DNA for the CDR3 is TGTGCCAGCAGCCCACCGAACGGACAGGCCGGGGAGCTGTTTTTT. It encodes CASSPPNGQAGELFF.

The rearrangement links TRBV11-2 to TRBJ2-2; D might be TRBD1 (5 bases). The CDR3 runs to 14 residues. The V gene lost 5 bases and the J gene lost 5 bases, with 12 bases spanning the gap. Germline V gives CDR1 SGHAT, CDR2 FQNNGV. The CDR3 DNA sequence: TGTGCCAGCAGCGCAGGACAATTTACCGGGGAGCTGTTTTTT. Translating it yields CASSAGQFTGELFF.

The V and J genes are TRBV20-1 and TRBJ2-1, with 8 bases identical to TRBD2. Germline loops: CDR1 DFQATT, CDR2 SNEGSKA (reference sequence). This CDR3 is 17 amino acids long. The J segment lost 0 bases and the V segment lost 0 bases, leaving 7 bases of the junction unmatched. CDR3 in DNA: TGCAGTGCTAGAGATATGGGCGGGGGGAGCTCCTACAATGAGCAGTTCTTC. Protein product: CSARDMGGGSSYNEQFF.

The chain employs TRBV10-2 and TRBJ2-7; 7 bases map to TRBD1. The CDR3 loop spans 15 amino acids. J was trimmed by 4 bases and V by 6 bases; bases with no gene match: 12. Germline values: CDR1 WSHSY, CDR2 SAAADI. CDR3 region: CASSPALGQVYEQYF. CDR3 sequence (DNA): TGCGCCAGCAGCCCAGCTCTTGGACAGGTTTACGAGCAGTACTTC.

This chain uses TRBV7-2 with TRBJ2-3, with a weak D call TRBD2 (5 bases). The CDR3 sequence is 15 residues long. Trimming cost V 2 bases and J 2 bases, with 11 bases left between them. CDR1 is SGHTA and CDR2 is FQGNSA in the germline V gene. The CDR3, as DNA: TGTGCCAGCAGCTTAAGGCTAGCATCCACAGATACGCAGTATTTT. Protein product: CASSLRLASTDTQYF.

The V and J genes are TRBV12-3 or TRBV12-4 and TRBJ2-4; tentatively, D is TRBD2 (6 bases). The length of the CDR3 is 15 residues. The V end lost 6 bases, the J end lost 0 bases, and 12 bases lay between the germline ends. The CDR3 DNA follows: TGTGCCAGCAGCGAGGGAGGCATAGCCAAAAACATTCAGTACTTC. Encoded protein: CASSEGGIAKNIQYF.

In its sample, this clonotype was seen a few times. The DNA for the CDR3 is TGTGCCAGCACCACCATTTCTAGAACGGGGCCGGTCGGGGAGACCCAGTACTTC. Amino acid sequence: CASTTISRTGPVGETQYF. The J gene is TRBJ2-5, the V gene TRBV28; D tentatively fits TRBD1 or TRBD2 (5 bases each). CDR1 and CDR2 from the germline V gene are MDHEN and SYDVKM. The CDR3 is 18 residues long. V lost 7 bases to trimming and J lost 5 bases, with 29 bases between them.

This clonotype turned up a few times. The DNA of the CDR3 is TGTGCCAGCAGCTATATGACAGGGGGTAGGGCTGAAGCTTTCTTT. Residues: CASSYMTGGRAEAFF. The V and J genes are TRBV12-3 or TRBV12-4 and TRBJ1-1; TRBD1 aligns across 9 bases. This CDR3 has 15 residues. Trimming at V came to 6 bases and at J to 6 bases, leaving 11 bases not matched to a gene.